The clone carrying this T cell receptor beta chain was found many times. Its antigen remains unknown. From germline, CDR1 is MDHEN and CDR2 SYDVKM. This CDR3 has 15 residues. The junction had 8 bases not matched to a gene; V was cut back by 6 bases and J by 4 bases. Time point in this sample: newly diagnosed GD, antithyroid drugs for less than 3 months. Extracted PBMC RNA gave rise to the TCR library. Those enrolled as patients came out of an endocrinology department in Xi'an, China. This sample is drawn from a study of regulatory T cells in long-lasting Graves disease. Regarding the study as a whole: Favoring TRBV28, TRBJ1-2 and TRBJ2-5 was a feature seen in persistent disease.

Through Arm-PCR of CDR3 regions and iRepertoire HTBI primers, TCR beta libraries were built. TCRdb fed the multiplex PCR reads into MiXCR, producing one record per CDR3 protein. Of hundreds of thousands of distinct CDR3 sequences listed, 16% are singletons. These records were also assigned to another study, of T cells in Graves' hyperthyroidism and ophthalmopathy. That report adds: The patients, who ranged from 18 to 65 in age, presented with newly diagnosed hyperthyroidism lasting under 2 months. Every diagnosis used clinical symptoms, serum thyroxine and TRAb, thyroid ultrasound and orbital computed tomography.

The specimen was peripheral blood mononuclear cells (PBMCs), collected at new diagnosis, from a patient treated with antithyroid drugs. The V and J genes are TRBV28 and TRBJ1-4, with TRBD1 identical over 7 bases. This sequence was found in a man aged 18 to 29 with Graves disease. The CDR3 is CASRSGTVVNEKLFF. The CDR3 DNA is TGTGCCAGCAGATCCGGGACAGTCGTTAATGAAAAACTGTTTTTT.